This T cell receptor (beta chain) emerged from a study of blood T cell repertoires in COVID-19. Study information: Acute and convalescent COVID-19 samples came from the United States, Italy and Spain.

The assay was immunoSEQ multiplex PCR, and TCRdb's table has in-frame clones only and misses some. The sample lists 85,000 to 100,000 clones, about 91% occurring once. Germline V gene lookup returns CDR1 MDHEN and CDR2 SYDVKM. Trimming cost V 6 bases and J 8 bases, with 16 bases left between them. This CDR3 has 13 residues. The rearrangement uses TRBV28 and TRBJ1-2, with D hard to call. The sequence was collected from a man aged 50 to 59 with COVID-19, enrolled during active disease. The sequencing sample was made of peripheral blood. The CDR3 region is CASRGPGKSGYTF. The CDR3 nucleotides read TGTGCCAGCAGAGGTCCGGGGAAGTCCGGCTACACCTTC.